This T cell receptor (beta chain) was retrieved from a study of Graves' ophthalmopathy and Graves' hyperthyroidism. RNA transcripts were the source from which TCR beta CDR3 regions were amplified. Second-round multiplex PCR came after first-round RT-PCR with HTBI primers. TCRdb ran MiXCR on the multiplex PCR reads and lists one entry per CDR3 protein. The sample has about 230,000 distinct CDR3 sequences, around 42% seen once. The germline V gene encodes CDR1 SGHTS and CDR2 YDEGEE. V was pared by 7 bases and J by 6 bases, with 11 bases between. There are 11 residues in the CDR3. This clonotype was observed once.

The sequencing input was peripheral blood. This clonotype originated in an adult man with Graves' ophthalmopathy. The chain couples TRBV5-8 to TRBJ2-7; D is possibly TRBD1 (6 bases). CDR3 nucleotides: TGTGCCAGCCGGAACAGGGCCGAGCAGTACTTC. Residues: CASRNRAEQYF.